What follows describes a single T cell receptor (beta chain). The antigen remains undetermined. This sample was included in a study of shared clonotypes between healthy human individuals. CD45RO-negative, CCR7-positively selected cells formed the naive CD8 fraction, excluding terminally differentiated effector memory CD45RA+ cells. Assay used: immunoSEQ multiplex PCR; TCRdb lists only in-frame clones, some missing. The table records hundreds of thousands of clones, roughly 95% of them present only once. Study findings and constraints: Rarefaction showed sorted-subset sequencing was incomplete despite large depth. Unshared clonotypes carried lower generation probabilities than those common to all four donors. Among several donors, roughly 5% of naive CD4 clonotypes were found in common.

The CDR3 runs 12 residues. Germline CDR1 SGHAT, CDR2 FQNNGV. The V gene end was trimmed by 4 bases and the J gene end by 7 bases; junction bases not matched to a gene: 1. The clonotype originates from a woman aged 25 to 39 in good health. The V call is TRBV11-2, the J call TRBJ2-4, with 7 bases identical to TRBD1. The specimen was naive CD8+ T cells sorted from blood. The CDR3 loop is CASSSDRNIQYF. Written as DNA, the CDR3 is TGTGCCAGCAGCTCGGACAGGAACATTCAGTACTTC.